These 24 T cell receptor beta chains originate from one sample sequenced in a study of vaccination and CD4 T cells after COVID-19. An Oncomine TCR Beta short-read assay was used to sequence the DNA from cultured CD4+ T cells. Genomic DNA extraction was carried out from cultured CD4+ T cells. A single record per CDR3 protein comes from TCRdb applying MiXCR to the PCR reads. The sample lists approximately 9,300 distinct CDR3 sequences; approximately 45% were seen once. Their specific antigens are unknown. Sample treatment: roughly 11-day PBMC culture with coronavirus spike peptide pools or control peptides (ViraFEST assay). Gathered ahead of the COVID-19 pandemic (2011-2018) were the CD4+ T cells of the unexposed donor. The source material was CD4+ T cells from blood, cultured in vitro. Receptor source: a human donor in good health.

The CDR3 sequence is CASSGGRAGETQYF. Written as DNA, the CDR3 is TGTGCCAGCAGTGGAGGGAGGGCCGGGGAGACCCAGTACTTC. The J gene is TRBJ2-5, the V gene TRBV25-1, with 7 bases fitting TRBD2. The CDR3 spans 14 residues. Germline lookup yields CDR1 MGHDK and CDR2 SYGVNS. Losses at the gene ends were 4 bases for V and 5 bases for J; bases not matched to a gene: 7. The entire variable domain, with the rest obtained from reference TRBV25-1 and TRBJ2-5, is as follows: EADIYQTPRYLVIGTGKKITLECSQTMGHDKMYWYQQDPGMELHLIHYSYGVNSTEKGDLSSESTVSRIRTEHFPLTLESARPSHTSQYLCASSGGRAGETQYFGPGTRLLVL.

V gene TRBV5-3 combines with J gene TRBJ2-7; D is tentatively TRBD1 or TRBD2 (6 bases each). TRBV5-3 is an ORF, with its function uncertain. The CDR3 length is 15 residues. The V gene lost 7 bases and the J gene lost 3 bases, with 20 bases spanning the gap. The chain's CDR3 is CARVEGGRLLYEQYF. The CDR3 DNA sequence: TGTGCCAGAGTGGAGGGGGGTCGCCTCCTCTACGAGCAGTACTTC.

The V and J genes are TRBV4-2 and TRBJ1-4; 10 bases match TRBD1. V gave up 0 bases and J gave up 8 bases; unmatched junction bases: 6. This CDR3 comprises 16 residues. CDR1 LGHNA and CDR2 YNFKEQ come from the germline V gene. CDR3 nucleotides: TGTGCCAGCAGCCAAGAAGGCGGACAGGGGGACGAAAAACTGTTTTTT. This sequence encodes CASSQEGGQGDEKLFF.

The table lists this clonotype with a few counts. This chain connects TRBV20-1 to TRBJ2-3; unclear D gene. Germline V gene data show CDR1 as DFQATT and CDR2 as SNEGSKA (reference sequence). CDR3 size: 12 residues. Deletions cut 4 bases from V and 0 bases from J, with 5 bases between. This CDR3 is CSATDSTDTQYF. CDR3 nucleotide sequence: TGCAGTGCTACAGATAGCACAGATACGCAGTATTTT.

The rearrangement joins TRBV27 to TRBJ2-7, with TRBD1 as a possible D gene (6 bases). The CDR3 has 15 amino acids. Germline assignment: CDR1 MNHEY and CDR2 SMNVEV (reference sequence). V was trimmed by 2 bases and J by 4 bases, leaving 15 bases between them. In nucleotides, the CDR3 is TGTGCCAGCAGTTTAGCAGGGGCCCCCTCGTACGAGCAGTACTTC. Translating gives CASSLAGAPSYEQYF.

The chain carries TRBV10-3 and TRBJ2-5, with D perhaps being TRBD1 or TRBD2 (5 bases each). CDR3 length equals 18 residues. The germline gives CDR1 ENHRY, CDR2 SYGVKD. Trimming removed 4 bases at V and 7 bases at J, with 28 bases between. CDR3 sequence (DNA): TGTGCCATCAGTGTCATGCTCCCTATAGAGGGGCGACAGCGGACCCAGTACTTC. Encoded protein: CAISVMLPIEGRQRTQYF.

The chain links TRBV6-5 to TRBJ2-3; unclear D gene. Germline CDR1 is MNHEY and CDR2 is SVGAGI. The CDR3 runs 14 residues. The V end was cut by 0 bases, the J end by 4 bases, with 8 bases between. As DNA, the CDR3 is TGTGCCAGCAGTTACTCGATTGCTTCAGATACGCAGTATTTT. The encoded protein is CASSYSIASDTQYF.

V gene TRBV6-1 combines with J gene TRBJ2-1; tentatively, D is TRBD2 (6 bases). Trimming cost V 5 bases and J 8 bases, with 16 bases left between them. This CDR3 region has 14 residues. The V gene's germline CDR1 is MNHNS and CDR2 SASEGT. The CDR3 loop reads CASSPAAREDEQFF. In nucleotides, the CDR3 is TGTGCCAGCAGTCCGGCGGCCAGGGAGGATGAGCAGTTCTTC.

The CDR3 here is CSAREPGLARNEQYF. The CDR3 DNA reads as TGCAGTGCTAGAGAACCGGGACTAGCGAGGAACGAGCAGTACTTC. The chain links TRBV20-1 to TRBJ2-7; 10 nucleotides agree with TRBD2. V dropped 0 bases and J dropped 5; count of bases not matched to a gene: 7. The germline V gene encodes CDR1 DFQATT and CDR2 SNEGSKA (reference sequence). This CDR3 has 15 residues.

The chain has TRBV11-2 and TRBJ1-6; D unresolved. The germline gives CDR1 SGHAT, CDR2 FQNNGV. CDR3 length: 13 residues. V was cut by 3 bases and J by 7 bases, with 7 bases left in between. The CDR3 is CASSFSANSPLHF. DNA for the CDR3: TGTGCCAGCAGCTTCTCGGCAAATTCACCCCTCCACTTT.

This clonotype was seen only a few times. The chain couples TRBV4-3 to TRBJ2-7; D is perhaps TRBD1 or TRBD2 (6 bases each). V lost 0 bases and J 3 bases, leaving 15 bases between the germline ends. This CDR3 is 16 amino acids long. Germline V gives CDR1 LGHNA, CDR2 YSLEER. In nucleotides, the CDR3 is TGCGCCAGCAGCCAAGATGCAGGGGAGGTTAGCTACGAGCAGTACTTC. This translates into CASSQDAGEVSYEQYF.

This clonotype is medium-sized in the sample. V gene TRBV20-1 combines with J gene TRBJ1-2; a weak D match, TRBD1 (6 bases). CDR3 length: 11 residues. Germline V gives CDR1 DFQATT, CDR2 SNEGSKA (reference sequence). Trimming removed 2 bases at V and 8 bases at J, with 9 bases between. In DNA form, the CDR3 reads TGCAGTGCTAGAACAGGGACAGGCTACACCTTC. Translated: CSARTGTGYTF.

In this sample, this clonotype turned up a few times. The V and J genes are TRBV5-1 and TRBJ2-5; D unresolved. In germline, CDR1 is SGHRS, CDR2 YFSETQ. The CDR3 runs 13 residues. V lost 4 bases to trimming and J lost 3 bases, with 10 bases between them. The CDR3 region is CASSQSGKETQYF. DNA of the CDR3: TGCGCCAGCAGCCAGTCTGGGAAAGAGACCCAGTACTTC. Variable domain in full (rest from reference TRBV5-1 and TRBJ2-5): KAGVTQTPRYLIKTRGQQVTLSCSPISGHRSVSWYQQTPGQGLQFLFEYFSETQRNKGNFPGRFSGRQFSNSRSEMNVSTLELGDSALYLCASSQSGKETQYFGPGTRLLVL.

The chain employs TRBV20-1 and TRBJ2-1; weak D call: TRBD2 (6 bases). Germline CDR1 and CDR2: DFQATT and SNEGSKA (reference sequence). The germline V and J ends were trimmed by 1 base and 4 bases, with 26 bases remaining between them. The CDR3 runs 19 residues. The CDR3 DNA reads TGCAGTGCTAGAGGCCAACGGGGGACGGGCGGGGTCCGATACAATGAGCAGTTCTTC. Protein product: CSARGQRGTGGVRYNEQFF.

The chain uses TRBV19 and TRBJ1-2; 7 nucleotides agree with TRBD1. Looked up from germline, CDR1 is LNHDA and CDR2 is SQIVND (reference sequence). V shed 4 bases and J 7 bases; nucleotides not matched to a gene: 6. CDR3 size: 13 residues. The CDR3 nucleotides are TGTGCCAGTAGTAGAGGGGGCCCAGCTGGCTACACCTTC. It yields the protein CASSRGGPAGYTF.

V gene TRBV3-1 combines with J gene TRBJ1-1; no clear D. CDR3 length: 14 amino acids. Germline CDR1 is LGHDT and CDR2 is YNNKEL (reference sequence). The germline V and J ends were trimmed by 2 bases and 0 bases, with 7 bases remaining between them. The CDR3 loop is CASSQFDLNTEAFF. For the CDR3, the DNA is TGTGCCAGCAGCCAATTCGATTTGAACACTGAAGCTTTCTTT.

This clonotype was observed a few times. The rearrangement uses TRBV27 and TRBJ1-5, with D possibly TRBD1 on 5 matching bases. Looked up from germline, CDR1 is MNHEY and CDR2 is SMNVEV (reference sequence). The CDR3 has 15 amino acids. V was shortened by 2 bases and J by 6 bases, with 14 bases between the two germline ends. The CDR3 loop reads CASSLLGQGFQPQHF. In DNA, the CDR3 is TGTGCCAGCAGTTTACTAGGGCAGGGATTTCAGCCCCAGCATTTT.

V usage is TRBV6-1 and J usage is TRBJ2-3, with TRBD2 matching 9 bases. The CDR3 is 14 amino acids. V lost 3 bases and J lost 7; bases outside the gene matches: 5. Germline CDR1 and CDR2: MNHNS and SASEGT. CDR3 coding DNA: TGTGCCAGCAGTGATGTTCTAGCGGGGAATACGCAGTATTTT. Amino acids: CASSDVLAGNTQYF.

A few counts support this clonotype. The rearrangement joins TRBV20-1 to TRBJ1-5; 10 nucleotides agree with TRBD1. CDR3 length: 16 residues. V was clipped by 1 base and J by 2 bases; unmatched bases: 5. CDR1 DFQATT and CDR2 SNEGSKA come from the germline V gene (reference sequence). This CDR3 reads CSARGQGAGGNQPQHF. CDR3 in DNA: TGCAGTGCTAGAGGACAGGGGGCTGGGGGCAATCAGCCCCAGCATTTT.

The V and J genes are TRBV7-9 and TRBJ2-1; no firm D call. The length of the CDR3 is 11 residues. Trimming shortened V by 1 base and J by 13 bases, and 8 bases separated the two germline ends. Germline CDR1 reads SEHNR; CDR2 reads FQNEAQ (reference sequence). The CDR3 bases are TGTGCCAGCAGCTTAGAGTGGGAACAGTTCTTC. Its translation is CASSLEWEQFF.

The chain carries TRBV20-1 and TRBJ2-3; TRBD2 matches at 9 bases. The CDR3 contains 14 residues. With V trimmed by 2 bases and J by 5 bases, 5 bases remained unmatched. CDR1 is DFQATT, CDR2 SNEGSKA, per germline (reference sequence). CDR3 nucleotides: TGCAGTGCTAGATTAGCGGGAGTGTTAGATACGCAGTATTTT. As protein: CSARLAGVLDTQYF.

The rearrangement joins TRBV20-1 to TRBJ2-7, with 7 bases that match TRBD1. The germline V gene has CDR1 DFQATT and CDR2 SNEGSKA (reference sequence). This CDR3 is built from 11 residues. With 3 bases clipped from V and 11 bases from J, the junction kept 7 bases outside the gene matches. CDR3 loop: CSASPGQLEYF. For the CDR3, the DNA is TGCAGTGCTAGCCCGGGACAGCTTGAGTACTTC.

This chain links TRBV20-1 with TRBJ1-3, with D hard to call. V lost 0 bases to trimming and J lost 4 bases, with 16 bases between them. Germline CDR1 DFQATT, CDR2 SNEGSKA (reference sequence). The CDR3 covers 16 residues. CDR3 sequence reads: CSARDSWTGYGNTIYF. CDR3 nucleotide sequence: TGCAGTGCTAGAGATTCTTGGACTGGGTACGGAAACACCATATATTTT.

The CDR3 DNA follows: TGTGCCAGCAGCTTAGCGGACAGGGATGGCTACACCTTC. This codes for CASSLADRDGYTF. V is TRBV11-1 and J is TRBJ1-2; TRBD1 agrees at 8 bases. This CDR3 has 13 amino acids. Germline V gene sequence: CDR1 SGHAT, CDR2 FQDESV (reference sequence). The ends lost 0 bases at V and 6 bases at J; junction bases unmatched: 0.